Following are 22 T cell receptor beta chains from one sample sequenced in a study of OX40 agonist ivuxolimab in advanced cancers. Sequencing used immunoSEQ multiplex PCR; TCRdb keeps in-frame clones, though not all of them. The sample lists about 42,000 clones, 82% occurring once. This material consisted of CD4+ or CD8+ T cells sorted from blood, taken in a trial of the OX40 agonist ivuxolimab. Receptors were obtained from an adult with an advanced solid tumor such as melanoma, head and neck, liver or kidney cancer.

The chain employs TRBV19 and TRBJ1-4, with a weak D call TRBD1 (5 bases). With 6 bases removed from V and 10 bases from J, the gap between germline ends came to 21 bases. The CDR3 loop spans 15 amino acids. The germline gives CDR1 LNHDA, CDR2 SQIVND (reference sequence). Here the CDR3 DNA reads TGTGCCAGTAGCCAACAAGAAGGGGTAATTCCAAAACTGTTTTTT. This codes for CASSQQEGVIPKLFF.

This chain links TRBV4-1 with TRBJ1-1, with D unclear. Trimming took off 4 bases at V and 0 bases at J, with 3 bases between the two ends. Germline-derived CDR1 and CDR2 are MGHRA and YSYEKL. The length of the CDR3 is 12 residues. DNA of the CDR3: TGCGCCAGCAGCCTTATGAACACTGAAGCTTTCTTT. It encodes CASSLMNTEAFF.

On this clone itself: The identical CDR3 is also encoded by other nucleotide sequences in the sample. V gene TRBV19 combines with J gene TRBJ2-7, with 8 positions matching TRBD1. The CDR3 contains 14 residues. Germline V gene data show CDR1 as LNHDA and CDR2 as SQIVND (reference sequence). The trim removed 5 bases at V and 4 bases at J, leaving 7 bases unmatched. CDR3 sequence (DNA): TGTGCCAGTAGTTCCCAGGGGGCGGGATACGAGCAGTACTTC. This translates into CASSSQGAGYEQYF. Full variable domain (outside the CDR3, taken from reference TRBV19 and TRBJ2-7): DGGITQSPKYLFRKEGQNVTLSCEQNLNHDAMYWYRQDPGQGLRLIYYSQIVNDFQKGDIAEGYSVSREKKESFPLTVTSAQKNPTAFYLCASSSQGAGYEQYFGPGTRLTVT.

This clone was found once. The chain links TRBV29-1 to TRBJ2-7; 13 bases are shared with TRBD2. The V and J ends lost 7 bases and 4 bases, in that order; junction bases with no gene match: 7. The CDR3 is 14 amino acids. CDR1 and CDR2 from the germline V gene are SQVTM and ANQGSEA. Here the CDR3 DNA reads TGCAGCGCCCGGACTAGCGGGGGTCTGTACGAGCAGTACTTC. Translating it yields CSARTSGGLYEQYF.

This clone was observed a few times. The V and J genes are TRBV14 and TRBJ1-4, with D perhaps matching TRBD1 (6 bases). The CDR3 has 16 amino acids. CDR1 SGHDN and CDR2 FVKESK come from the germline V gene. V lost 3 bases, J lost 0 bases, and 11 bases lay in between. In DNA form, the CDR3 reads TGTGCCAGCAGCCACGGGGGGCTATCAACTAATGAAAAACTGTTTTTT. Amino acids: CASSHGGLSTNEKLFF.

CDR3 amino acids: CASSPQTTPSYNEQFF. The CDR3 nucleotides are TGTGCCAGCAGCCCCCAAACCACCCCCTCCTACAATGAGCAGTTCTTC. The chain is built from TRBV7-9 and TRBJ2-1; D not resolved. This CDR3 region has 16 residues. Per germline, CDR1 SEHNR and CDR2 FQNEAQ (reference sequence). With 5 bases removed from V and 0 bases from J, the gap between germline ends came to 14 bases.

This chain connects TRBV28 to TRBJ2-5; unclear D gene. TRBJ2-7 explains the end of the DNA better; the J call may be wrong. Germline-derived CDR1 and CDR2 are MDHEN and SYDVKM. The CDR3 runs to 10 residues. CDR3 nucleotides: TGTGCCAGCAGATCATACGAGCAGTACTTC. Translation: CASRSYEQYF.

For this clone: The same CDR3 is also encoded by other DNA sequences in this sample. The chain links TRBV9 to TRBJ1-2; D call uncertain. Trimming pared 0 bases from V and 2 bases from J, leaving 8 bases between. This CDR3 contains 14 residues. Germline V gives CDR1 SGDLS, CDR2 YYNGEE. The CDR3 loop reads CASSVGSGNYGYTF. The CDR3 coding sequence is TGTGCCAGCAGCGTAGGCTCGGGGAACTATGGCTACACCTTC.

The chain is built from TRBV6-6 and TRBJ1-6; the D gene is possibly TRBD1 (5 bases). The CDR3 is made up of 15 amino acids. Trimming removed 5 bases at V and 6 bases at J, with 14 bases between. Germline V lookup: CDR1 MNHNY, CDR2 SVGAGI (reference sequence). The CDR3 reads CASSTRDRFNSPLHF. DNA of the CDR3: TGTGCCAGCAGTACTAGAGACAGATTTAATTCACCCCTCCACTTT.

This sequence joins TRBV19 and TRBJ2-7; 12 bases agree with TRBD2. Germline V gene data show CDR1 as LNHDA and CDR2 as SQIVND (reference sequence). The length of the CDR3 is 15 residues. J gave up 3 bases and V 8 bases, and 8 bases lay outside the gene matches. The CDR3 DNA is TGTGCCAGTGGGACTAGCGGGTCCAAGGGCTACGAGCAGTACTTC. Its protein is CASGTSGSKGYEQYF.

The chain carries TRBV28 and TRBJ2-6; 11 bases fit TRBD1. The CDR3 is 19 amino acids. With 5 bases clipped from V and 4 bases from J, the junction kept 13 bases outside the gene matches. Germline V gene data show CDR1 as MDHEN and CDR2 as SYDVKM. This chain's CDR3 is CASSPYIGQGAPGANVLTF. CDR3 DNA sequence: TGTGCCAGCAGTCCATACATAGGACAGGGGGCTCCCGGGGCCAACGTCCTGACTTTC.

V usage is TRBV15 and J usage is TRBJ1-4; D not resolved. V gave up 4 bases and J gave up 5 bases, with 14 bases separating them. Germline-derived CDR1 and CDR2 are LNHNV and YYDKDF (reference sequence). This CDR3 spans 15 amino acids. Written as DNA, the CDR3 is TGTGCCACCAGCACTAACCGGGCCTCGAATGAAAAACTGTTTTTT. Translating gives CATSTNRASNEKLFF.

This clone was found a few times. V usage is TRBV7-9 and J usage is TRBJ1-4, with TRBD1 matching over 7 bases. Germline V gene sequence: CDR1 SEHNR, CDR2 FQNEAQ (reference sequence). V lost 6 bases, J lost 11 bases, and 9 bases stayed unmatched. The CDR3 loop spans 13 amino acids. This chain's CDR3 is CASRHGEQGKLFF. The CDR3 coding sequence is TGTGCCAGCAGACATGGAGAACAGGGGAAACTGTTTTTT.

This sequence joins TRBV6-6 and TRBJ2-1; weak D call: TRBD2 (5 bases). Germline values: CDR1 MNHNY, CDR2 SVGAGI (reference sequence). The length of the CDR3 is 13 residues. Trimming removed 5 bases from V and 9 bases from J, with 14 bases in between. The CDR3 region is CASSPGVLAEQFF. In DNA form, the CDR3 reads TGTGCCAGCAGTCCCGGGGTCTTAGCTGAGCAGTTCTTC.

The genes are TRBV28 and TRBJ1-1, with 7 bases that match TRBD1. Losses at the gene ends were 3 bases for V and 4 bases for J; bases not matched to a gene: 2. CDR3 length equals 13 residues. Germline CDR1 MDHEN, CDR2 SYDVKM. CDR3 amino acids: CASSFGQATEAFF. The DNA of the CDR3 is TGTGCCAGCAGTTTCGGACAGGCCACTGAAGCTTTCTTT.

The chain has TRBV7-9 and TRBJ2-7; no clear D. Trimming stripped 5 bases from V and 3 bases from J, with 23 bases between. The CDR3 is 17 amino acids. CDR1 and CDR2 from the germline V gene are SEHNR and FQNEAQ (reference sequence). This CDR3 reads CASSPILQEKLLYEQYF. The CDR3, as DNA: TGTGCCAGCAGCCCAATACTTCAGGAGAAACTCCTCTACGAGCAGTACTTC.

The chain has TRBV10-3 and TRBJ1-1; D might be TRBD1 (5 bases). This CDR3 comprises 16 residues. CDR1 and CDR2 from the germline V gene are ENHRY and SYGVKD. Trimming cost V 3 bases and J 1 base, with 15 bases left between them. The CDR3 DNA reads as TGTGCCATCAGTGAAAGAAAGGGACCGACGAACACTGAAGCTTTCTTT. This translates into CAISERKGPTNTEAFF.

This sequence joins TRBV4-3 and TRBJ2-5; D may be TRBD1 (6 bases). V lost 1 base, J lost 5 bases, and 11 bases lay in between. The CDR3 consists of 14 residues. Germline CDR1 LGHNA, CDR2 YSLEER. CDR3 residues: CASSQGWGPETQYF. DNA for the CDR3: TGCGCCAGCAGCCAAGGATGGGGGCCGGAGACCCAGTACTTC.

This chain links TRBV30 with TRBJ1-1; TRBD1 is a possible D gene (5 bases). CDR3 length equals 10 residues. V was cut by 2 bases and J by 10 bases, with 8 bases left in between. Germline values: CDR1 GTSNPN, CDR2 SVGIG (reference sequence). DNA for the CDR3: TGTGCCTGGAGTATGGGGACAGCTTTCTTT. Residues: CAWSMGTAFF.

The chain recombines TRBV11-2 with TRBJ1-1; possibly TRBD1 for D (6 bases). This CDR3 contains 14 residues. V was shortened by 0 bases and J by 5 bases, with 10 bases between the two germline ends. Germline V gene lookup returns CDR1 SGHAT and CDR2 FQNNGV. DNA of the CDR3: TGTGCCAGCAGCTTAGAACAGGGTGGAACTGAAGCTTTCTTT. This gives the protein CASSLEQGGTEAFF. The full variable domain, completed using reference TRBV11-2 and TRBJ1-1, is EAGVAQSPRYKIIEKRQSVAFWCNPISGHATLYWYQQILGQGPKLLIQFQNNGVVDDSQLPKDRFSAERLKGVDSTLKIQPAKLEDSAVYLCASSLEQGGTEAFFGQGTRLTVV.

The chain links TRBV27 to TRBJ2-2, with a tentative D call TRBD2 (5 bases). This CDR3 region has 12 residues. The germline CDR1 and CDR2 sequences are MNHEY and SMNVEV (reference sequence). Trimming cost V 10 bases and J 1 base, with 7 bases left between them. The CDR3 spells CAIRGNTGELFF. The DNA of the CDR3 is TGTGCCATCCGGGGGAACACCGGGGAGCTGTTTTTT.

The J gene is TRBJ1-2, the V gene TRBV6-5; maybe TRBD1 (5 bases). The V end was cut by 5 bases, the J end by 8 bases, with 9 bases between. The CDR3 spans 11 residues. The germline gives CDR1 MNHEY, CDR2 SVGAGI. In nucleotides, the CDR3 is TGTGCCAGCAGTCAGGGCGAAGGCTACACCTTC. Protein sequence: CASSQGEGYTF.